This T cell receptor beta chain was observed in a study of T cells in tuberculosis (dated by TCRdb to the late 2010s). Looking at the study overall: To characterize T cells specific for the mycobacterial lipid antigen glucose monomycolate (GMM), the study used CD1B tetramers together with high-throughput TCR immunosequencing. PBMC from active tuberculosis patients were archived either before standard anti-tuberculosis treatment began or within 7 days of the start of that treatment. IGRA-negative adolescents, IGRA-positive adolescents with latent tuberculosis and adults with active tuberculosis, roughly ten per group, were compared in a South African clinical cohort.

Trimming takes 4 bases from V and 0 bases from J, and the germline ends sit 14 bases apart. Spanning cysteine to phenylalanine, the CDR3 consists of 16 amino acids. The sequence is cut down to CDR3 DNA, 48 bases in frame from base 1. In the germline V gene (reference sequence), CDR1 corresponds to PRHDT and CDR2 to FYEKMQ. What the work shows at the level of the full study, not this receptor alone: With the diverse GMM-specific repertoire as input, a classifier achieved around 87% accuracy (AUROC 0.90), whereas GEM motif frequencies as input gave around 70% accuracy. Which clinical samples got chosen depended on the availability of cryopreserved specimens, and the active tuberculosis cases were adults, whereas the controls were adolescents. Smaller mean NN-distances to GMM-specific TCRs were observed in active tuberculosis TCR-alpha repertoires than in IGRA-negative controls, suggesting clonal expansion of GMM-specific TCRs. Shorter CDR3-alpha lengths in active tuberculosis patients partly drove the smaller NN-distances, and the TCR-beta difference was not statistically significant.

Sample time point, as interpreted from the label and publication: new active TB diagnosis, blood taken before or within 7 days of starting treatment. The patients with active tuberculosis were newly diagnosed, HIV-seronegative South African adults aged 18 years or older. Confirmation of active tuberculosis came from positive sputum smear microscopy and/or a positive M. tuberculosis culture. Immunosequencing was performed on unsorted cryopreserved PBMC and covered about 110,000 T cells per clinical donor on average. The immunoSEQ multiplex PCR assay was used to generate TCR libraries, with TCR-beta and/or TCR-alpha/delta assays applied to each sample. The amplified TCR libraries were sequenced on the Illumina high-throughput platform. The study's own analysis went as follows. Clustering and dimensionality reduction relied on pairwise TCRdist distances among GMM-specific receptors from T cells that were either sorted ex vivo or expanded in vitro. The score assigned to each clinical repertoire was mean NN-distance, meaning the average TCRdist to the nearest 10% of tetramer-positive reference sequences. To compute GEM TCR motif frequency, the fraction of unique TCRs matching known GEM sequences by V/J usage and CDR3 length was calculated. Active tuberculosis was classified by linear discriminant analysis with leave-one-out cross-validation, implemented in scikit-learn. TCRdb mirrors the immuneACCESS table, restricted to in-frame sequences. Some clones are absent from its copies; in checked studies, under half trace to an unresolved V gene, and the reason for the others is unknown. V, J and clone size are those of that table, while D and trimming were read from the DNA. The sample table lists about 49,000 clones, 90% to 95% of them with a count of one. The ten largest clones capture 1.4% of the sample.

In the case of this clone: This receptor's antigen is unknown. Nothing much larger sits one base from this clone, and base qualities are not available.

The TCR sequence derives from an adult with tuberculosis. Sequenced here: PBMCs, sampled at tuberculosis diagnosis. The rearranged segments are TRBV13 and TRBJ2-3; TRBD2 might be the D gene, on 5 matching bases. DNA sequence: TGTGCCAGCAGCTGGCCCGGAGGCCGTAGCACAGATACGCAGTATTTT. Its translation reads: CASSWPGGRSTDTQYF.